The TCR beta chain described here comes from a study of long-term antiretroviral therapy in people with HIV. This clone was counted only a few times. Survey level was the resolution at which the v3.0 immunoSEQ assay ran. Measured with immunoSEQ multiplex PCR; TCRdb has only the in-frame clones, and not every one. Seen here are under 20,000 clones, about four fifths observed once, and the top ten hold around 6%. Trimming removed 6 bases from V and 0 bases from J, with 12 bases in between. Germline V CDR1 and CDR2: MNHEY, SMNVEV (reference sequence). The CDR3 spans 14 residues. This TCR came from a man aged 18 to 29 with HIV. The J gene is TRBJ2-7, the V gene TRBV27; no reliable D call. Here the sequenced sample was unsorted PBMCs, taken at the start of antiretroviral therapy, before treatment. The CDR3 DNA sequence: TGTGCCAGCAGCATGTCTGGGTCCTCCTACGAGCAGTACTTC. Translating it yields CASSMSGSSYEQYF.